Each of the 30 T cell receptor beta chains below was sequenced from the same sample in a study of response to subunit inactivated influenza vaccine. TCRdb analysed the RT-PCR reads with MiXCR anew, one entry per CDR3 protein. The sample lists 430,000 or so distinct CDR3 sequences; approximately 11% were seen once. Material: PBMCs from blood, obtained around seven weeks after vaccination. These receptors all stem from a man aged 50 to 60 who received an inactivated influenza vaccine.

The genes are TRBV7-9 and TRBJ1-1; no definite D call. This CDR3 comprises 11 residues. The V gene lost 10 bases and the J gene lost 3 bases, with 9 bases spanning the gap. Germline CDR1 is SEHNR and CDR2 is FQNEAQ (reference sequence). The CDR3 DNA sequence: TGTGCCATCGTTCCGGACACTGAAGCTTTCTTT. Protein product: CAIVPDTEAFF.

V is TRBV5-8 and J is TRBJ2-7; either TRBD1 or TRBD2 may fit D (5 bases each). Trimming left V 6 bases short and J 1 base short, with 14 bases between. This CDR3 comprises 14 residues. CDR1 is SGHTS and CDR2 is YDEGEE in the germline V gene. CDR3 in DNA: TGTGCCAGCACCGTGGGGGTAAATTCCTACGAGCAGTACTTC. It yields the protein CASTVGVNSYEQYF.

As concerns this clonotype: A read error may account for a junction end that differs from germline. CDR3 coding DNA: TGTGCCATCCGCTTGGGACAGGGGGGATCGGAGACGCTCTTC. Encoded protein: CAIRLGQGGSETLF. This sequence joins TRBV6-2 or TRBV6-3 and TRBJ2-1; the match to TRBD1 covers 11 bases. The CDR3 runs 14 residues. Germline lookup yields CDR1 MNHEY and CDR2 SVGEGT.

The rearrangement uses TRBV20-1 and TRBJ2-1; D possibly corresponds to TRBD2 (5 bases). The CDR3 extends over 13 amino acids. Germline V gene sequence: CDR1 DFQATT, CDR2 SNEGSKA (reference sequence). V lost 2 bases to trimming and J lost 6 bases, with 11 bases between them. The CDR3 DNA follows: TGCAGTGCTAGATCGGGGTTTGGCAATGAGCAGTTCTTC. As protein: CSARSGFGNEQFF.

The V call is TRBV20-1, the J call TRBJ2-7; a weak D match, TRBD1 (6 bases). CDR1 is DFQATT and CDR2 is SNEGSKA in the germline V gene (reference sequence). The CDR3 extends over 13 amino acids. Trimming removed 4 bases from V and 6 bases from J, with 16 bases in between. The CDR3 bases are TGCAGTGCTACTAAGGGGGAGTTCGTCGAGCAGTACTTC. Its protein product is CSATKGEFVEQYF.

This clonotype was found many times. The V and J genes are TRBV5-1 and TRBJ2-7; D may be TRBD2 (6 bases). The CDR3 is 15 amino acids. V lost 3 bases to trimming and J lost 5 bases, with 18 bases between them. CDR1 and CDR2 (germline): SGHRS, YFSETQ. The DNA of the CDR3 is TGCGCCAGCAGCTGGGGTCCAGGAGGACTAAACGAGCAGTACTTC. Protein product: CASSWGPGGLNEQYF.

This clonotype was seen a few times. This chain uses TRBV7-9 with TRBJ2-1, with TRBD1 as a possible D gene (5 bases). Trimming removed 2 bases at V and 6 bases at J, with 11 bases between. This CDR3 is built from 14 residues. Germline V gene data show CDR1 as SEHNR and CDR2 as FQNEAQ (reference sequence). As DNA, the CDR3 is TGTGCCAGCAGCTTAAGCCAGGGTGGCAATGAGCAGTTCTTC. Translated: CASSLSQGGNEQFF.

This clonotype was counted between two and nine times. The CDR3 DNA reads TGTGCCAGCCGATGGGGAATCTCTGGGGCCAACGTCCTGACTTTC. This codes for CASRWGISGANVLTF. The chain has TRBV12-3 or TRBV12-4 and TRBJ2-6; D not certain. The V end lost 8 bases, the J end lost 0 bases, and 11 bases lay between the germline ends. CDR3 size: 15 residues.

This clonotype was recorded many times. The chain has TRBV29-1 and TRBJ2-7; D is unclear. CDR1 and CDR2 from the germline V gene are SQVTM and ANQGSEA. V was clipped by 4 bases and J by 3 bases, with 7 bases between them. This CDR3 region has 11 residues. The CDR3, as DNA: TGCAGCGTTGGAGAGGTCTACGAGCAGTACTTC. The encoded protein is CSVGEVYEQYF.

The DNA of the CDR3 is TGTGCCAGCAGTTTATACGGGGGGCAAGAGACCCAGTACTTC. This sequence encodes CASSLYGGQETQYF. The gene calls are TRBV28 and TRBJ2-5; 7 bases fit TRBD2. The CDR3 covers 14 residues. V lost 1 base, J lost 2 bases, and 1 base stayed unmatched. Per germline, CDR1 MDHEN and CDR2 SYDVKM.

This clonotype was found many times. CDR3 sequence reads: CASSPGTGSYSPLHF. The CDR3 region has the DNA TGTGCCAGCAGTCCCGGGACAGGGTCTTATTCACCCCTCCACTTT. This chain uses TRBV27 with TRBJ1-6; 9 nucleotides align to TRBD1. The trim removed 5 bases at V and 8 bases at J, leaving 7 bases unmatched. This CDR3 is 15 amino acids long. Per the germline V gene, CDR1 is MNHEY and CDR2 is SMNVEV (reference sequence).

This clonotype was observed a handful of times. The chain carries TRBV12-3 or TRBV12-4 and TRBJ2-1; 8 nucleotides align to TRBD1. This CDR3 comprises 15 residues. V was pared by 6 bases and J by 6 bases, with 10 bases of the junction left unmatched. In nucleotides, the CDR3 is TGTGCCAGCAGCCGCGCCGGGACAGGAGGCAATGAGCAGTTCTTC. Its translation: CASSRAGTGGNEQFF.

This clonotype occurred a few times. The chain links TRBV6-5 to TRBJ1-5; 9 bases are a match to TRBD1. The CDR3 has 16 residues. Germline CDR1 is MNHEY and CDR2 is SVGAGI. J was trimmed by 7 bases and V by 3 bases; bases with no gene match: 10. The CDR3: CASSYRTTGGFQPQHF. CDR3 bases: TGTGCCAGCAGTTATAGAACGACAGGGGGGTTCCAGCCCCAGCATTTT.

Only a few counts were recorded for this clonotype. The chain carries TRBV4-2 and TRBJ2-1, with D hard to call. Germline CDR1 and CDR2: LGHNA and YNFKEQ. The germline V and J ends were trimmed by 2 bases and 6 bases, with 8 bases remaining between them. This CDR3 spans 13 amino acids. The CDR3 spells CASSQLATNEQFF. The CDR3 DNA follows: TGTGCCAGCAGCCAACTCGCGACCAATGAGCAGTTCTTC.

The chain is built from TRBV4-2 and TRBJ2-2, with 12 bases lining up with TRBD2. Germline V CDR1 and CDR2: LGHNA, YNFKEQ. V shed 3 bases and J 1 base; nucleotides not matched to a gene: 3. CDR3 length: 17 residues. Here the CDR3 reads CASSHVLAGGNTGELFF. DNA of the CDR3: TGTGCCAGCAGCCACGTACTAGCGGGGGGGAACACCGGGGAGCTGTTTTTT.

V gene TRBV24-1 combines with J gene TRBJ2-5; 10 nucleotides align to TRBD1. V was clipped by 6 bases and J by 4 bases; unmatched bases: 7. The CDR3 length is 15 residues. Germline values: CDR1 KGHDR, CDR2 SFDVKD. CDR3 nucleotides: TGTGCCACCAGTAGGGACAGGGGTGCGTCAGAGACCCAGTACTTC. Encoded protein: CATSRDRGASETQYF.

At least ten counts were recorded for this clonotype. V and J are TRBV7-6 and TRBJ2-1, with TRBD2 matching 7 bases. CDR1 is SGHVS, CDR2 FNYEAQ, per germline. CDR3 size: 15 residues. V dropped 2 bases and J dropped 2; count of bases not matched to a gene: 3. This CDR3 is CASSLSLAAYNEQFF. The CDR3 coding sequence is TGTGCCAGCAGCTTAAGCCTAGCGGCCTACAATGAGCAGTTCTTC.

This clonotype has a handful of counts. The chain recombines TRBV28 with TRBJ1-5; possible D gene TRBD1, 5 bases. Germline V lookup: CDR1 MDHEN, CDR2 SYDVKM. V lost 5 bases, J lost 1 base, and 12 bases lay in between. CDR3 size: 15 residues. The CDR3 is CASSIAWGSNQPQHF. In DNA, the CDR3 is TGTGCCAGCAGTATCGCCTGGGGGAGCAATCAGCCCCAGCATTTT.

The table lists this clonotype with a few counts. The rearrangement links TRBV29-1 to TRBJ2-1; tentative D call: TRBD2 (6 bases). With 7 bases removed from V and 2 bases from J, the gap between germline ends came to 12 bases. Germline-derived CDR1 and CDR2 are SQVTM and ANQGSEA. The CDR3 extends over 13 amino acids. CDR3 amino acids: CSERESAYNEQFF. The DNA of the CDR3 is TGCAGCGAACGGGAGTCCGCCTACAATGAGCAGTTCTTC.

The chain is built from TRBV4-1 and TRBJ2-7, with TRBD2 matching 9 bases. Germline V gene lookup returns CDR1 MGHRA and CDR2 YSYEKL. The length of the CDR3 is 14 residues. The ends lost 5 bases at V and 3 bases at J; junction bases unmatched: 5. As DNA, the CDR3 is TGCGCCAGCAGCGAGGGCGGGGGGGACTACGAGCAGTACTTC. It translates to CASSEGGGDYEQYF.

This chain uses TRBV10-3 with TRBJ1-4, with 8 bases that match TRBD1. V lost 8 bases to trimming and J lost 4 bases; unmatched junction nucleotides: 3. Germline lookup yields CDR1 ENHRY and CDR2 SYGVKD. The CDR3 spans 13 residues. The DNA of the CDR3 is TGTGCCATCGGACAGGGCAATAATGAAAAACTGTTTTTT. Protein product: CAIGQGNNEKLFF.

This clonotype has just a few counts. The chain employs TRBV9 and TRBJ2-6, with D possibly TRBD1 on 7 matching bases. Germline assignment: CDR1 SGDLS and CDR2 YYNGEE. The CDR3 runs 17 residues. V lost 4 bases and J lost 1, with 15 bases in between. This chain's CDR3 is CASSPGGLLSGANVLTF. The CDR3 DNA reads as TGTGCCAGCAGCCCAGGGGGACTTCTTTCTGGGGCCAACGTCCTGACTTTC.

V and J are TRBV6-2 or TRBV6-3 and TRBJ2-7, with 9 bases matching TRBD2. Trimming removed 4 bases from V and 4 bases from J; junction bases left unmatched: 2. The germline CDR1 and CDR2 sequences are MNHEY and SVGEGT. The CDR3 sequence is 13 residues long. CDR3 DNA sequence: TGTGCCAGCAGTTCTAGCGGGGAGTACGAGCAGTACTTC. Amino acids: CASSSSGEYEQYF.

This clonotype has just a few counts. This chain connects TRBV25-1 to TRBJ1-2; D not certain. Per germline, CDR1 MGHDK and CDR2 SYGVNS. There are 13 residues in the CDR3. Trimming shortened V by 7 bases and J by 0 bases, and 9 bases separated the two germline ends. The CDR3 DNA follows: TGTGCCAGCACCTTTGAGCCTAACTATGGCTACACCTTC. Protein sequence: CASTFEPNYGYTF.

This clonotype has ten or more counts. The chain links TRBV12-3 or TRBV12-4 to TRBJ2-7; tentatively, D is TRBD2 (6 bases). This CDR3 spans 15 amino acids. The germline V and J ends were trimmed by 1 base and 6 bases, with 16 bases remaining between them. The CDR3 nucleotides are TGTGCCAGCAGTTTAGACGGGGGAAAAACGCTCGAGCAGTACTTC. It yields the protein CASSLDGGKTLEQYF.

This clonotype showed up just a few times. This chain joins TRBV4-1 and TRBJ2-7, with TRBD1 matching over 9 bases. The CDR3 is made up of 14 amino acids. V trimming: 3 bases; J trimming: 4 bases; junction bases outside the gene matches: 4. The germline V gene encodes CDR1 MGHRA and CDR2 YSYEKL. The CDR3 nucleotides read TGCGCCAGCAGCCAGACGGGACAGGGTTACGAGCAGTACTTC. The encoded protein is CASSQTGQGYEQYF.

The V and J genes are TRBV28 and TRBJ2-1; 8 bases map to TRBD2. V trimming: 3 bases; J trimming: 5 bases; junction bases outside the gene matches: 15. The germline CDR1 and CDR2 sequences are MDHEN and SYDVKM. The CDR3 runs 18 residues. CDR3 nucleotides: TGTGCCAGCAGTTTGGTCGGGAGGGACCGAACCGCGAACAATGAGCAGTTCTTC. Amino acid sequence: CASSLVGRDRTANNEQFF.

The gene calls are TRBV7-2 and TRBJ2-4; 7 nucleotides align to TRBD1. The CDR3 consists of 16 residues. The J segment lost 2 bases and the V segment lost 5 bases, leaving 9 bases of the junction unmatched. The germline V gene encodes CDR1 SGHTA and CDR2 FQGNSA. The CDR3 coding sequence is TGTGCCAGCAGCCGACTGACAGGGCTGACCAAAAACATTCAGTACTTC. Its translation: CASSRLTGLTKNIQYF.

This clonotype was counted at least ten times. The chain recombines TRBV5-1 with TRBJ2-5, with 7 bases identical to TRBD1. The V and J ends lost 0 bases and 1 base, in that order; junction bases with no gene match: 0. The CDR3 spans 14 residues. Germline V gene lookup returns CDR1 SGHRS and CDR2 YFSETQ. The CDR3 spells CASSLDRGQETQYF. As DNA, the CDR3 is TGCGCCAGCAGCTTGGACAGGGGCCAAGAGACCCAGTACTTC.

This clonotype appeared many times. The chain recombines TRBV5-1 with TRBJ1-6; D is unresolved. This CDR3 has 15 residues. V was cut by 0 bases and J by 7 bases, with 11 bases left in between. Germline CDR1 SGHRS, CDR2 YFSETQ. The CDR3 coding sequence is TGCGCCAGCAGCTTGGTCGGGCGAACCAATTCACCCCTCCACTTT. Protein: CASSLVGRTNSPLHF.